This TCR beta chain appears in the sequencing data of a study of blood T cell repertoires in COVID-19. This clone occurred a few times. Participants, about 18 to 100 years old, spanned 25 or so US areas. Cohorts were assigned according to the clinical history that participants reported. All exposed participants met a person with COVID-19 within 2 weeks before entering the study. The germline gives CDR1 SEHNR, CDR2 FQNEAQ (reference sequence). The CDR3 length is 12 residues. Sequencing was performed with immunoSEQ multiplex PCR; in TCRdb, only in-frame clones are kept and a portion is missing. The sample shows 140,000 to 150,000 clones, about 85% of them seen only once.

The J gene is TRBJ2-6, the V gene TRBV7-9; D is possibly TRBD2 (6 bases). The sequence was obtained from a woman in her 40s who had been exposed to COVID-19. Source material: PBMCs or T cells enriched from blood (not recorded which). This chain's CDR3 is CRGGAGANVLTF. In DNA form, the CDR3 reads TGTCGGGGAGGAGCTGGGGCCAACGTCCTGACTTTC. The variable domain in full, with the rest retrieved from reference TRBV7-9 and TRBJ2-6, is DTGVSQNPRHKITKRGQNVTFRCDPISEHNRLYWYRQTLGQGPEFLTYFQNEAQLEKSRLLSDRFSAERPKGSFSTLEIQRTEQGDSAMYLCRGGAGANVLTFGAGSRLTVL.